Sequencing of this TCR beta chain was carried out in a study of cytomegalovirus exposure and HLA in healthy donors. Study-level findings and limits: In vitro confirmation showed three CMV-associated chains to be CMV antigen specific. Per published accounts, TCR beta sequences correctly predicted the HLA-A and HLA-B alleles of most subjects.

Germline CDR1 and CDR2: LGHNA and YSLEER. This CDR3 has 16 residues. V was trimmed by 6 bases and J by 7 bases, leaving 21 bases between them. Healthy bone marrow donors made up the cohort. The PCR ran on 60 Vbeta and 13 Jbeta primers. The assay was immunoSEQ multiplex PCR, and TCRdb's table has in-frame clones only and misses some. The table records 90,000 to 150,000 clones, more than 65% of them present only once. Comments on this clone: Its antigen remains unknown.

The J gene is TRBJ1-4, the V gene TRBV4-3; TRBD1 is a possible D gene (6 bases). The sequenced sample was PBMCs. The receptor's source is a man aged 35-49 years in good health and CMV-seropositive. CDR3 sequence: CASSPGRGTGSEKLFF. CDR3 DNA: TGCGCCAGCAGTCCTGGCAGGGGAACAGGGAGTGAAAAACTGTTTTTT.